The T cell receptor beta chain described here comes from a study of response to subunit inactivated influenza vaccine. In germline, CDR1 is SGHAT, CDR2 FQNNGV. The CDR3 loop spans 18 amino acids. V was pared by 1 base and J by 0 bases, with 13 bases between. TCRdb fed the RT-PCR reads into MiXCR, producing one record per CDR3 protein. The repertoire has approximately 300,000 distinct CDR3 sequences, about 20% of them found once; the top ten carry approximately 10%. Regarding the study as a whole: A suggestion made by the authors is that each seasonal influenza vaccination recruits few new T cells.

This clonotype was picked up a small number of times. What it binds is not known. The clonotype was recovered from a man between 50 and 69 years old who received an inactivated influenza vaccine. This rearrangement joins TRBV11-2 to TRBJ1-6; possibly TRBD1 for D (6 bases). Sample: PBMCs from blood, taken about 20 months after vaccination. The CDR3 here is CASSLGGGGSSYNSPLHF. The CDR3 bases are TGTGCCAGCAGCTTAGGTGGGGGCGGGAGCTCCTATAATTCACCCCTCCACTTT.